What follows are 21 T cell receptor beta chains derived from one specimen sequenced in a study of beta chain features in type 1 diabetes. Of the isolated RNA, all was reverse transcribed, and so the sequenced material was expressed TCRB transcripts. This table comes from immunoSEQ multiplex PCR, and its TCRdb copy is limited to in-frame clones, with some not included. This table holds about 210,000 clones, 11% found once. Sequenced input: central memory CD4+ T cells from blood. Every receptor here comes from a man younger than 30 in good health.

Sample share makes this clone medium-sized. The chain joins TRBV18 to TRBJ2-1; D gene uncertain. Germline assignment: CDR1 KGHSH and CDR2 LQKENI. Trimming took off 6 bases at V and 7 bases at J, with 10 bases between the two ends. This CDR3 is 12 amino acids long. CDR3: CASSTKKNEQFF. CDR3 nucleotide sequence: TGTGCCAGCTCGACGAAGAAGAATGAGCAGTTCTTC.

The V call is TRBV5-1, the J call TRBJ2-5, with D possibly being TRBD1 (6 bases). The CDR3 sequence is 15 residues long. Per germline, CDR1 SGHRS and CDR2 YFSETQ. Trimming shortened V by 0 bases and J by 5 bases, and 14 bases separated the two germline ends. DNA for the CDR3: TGCGCCAGCAGCTTGGAGGCAGGGGAATGGGAGACCCAGTACTTC. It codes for CASSLEAGEWETQYF. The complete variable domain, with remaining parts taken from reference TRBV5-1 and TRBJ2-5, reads KAGVTQTPRYLIKTRGQQVTLSCSPISGHRSVSWYQQTPGQGLQFLFEYFSETQRNKGNFPGRFSGRQFSNSRSEMNVSTLELGDSALYLCASSLEAGEWETQYFGPGTRLLVL.

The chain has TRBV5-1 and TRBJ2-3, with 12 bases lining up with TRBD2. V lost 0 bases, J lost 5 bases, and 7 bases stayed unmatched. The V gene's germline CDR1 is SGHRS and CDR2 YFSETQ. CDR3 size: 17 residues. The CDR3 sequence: CASSLGLAGDVGDTQYF. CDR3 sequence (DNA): TGCGCCAGCAGCTTGGGACTAGCGGGAGATGTAGGAGATACGCAGTATTTT.

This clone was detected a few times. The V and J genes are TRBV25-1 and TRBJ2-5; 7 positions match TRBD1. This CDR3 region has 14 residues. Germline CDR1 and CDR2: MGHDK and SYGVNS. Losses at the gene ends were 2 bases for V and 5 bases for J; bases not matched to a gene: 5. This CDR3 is CASSEQGVGETQYF. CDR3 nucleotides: TGTGCCAGCAGTGAACAGGGGGTCGGGGAGACCCAGTACTTC. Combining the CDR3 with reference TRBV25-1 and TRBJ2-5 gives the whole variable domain EADIYQTPRYLVIGTGKKITLECSQTMGHDKMYWYQQDPGMELHLIHYSYGVNSTEKGDLSSESTVSRIRTEHFPLTLESARPSHTSQYLCASSEQGVGETQYFGPGTRLLVL.

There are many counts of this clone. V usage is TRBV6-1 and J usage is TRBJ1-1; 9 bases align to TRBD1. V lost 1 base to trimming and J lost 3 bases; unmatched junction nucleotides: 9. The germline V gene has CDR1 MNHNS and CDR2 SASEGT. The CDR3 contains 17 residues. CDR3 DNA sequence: TGTGCCAGCAGTGAAGTACAGGGGGCTGGGGCCGACACTGAAGCTTTCTTT. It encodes CASSEVQGAGADTEAFF.

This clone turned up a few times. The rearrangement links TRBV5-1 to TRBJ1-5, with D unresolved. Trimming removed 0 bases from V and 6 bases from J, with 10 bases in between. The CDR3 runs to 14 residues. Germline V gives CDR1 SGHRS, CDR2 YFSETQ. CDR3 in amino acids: CASSLEAAGQPQHF. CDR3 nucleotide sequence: TGCGCCAGCAGCTTGGAGGCCGCCGGTCAGCCCCAGCATTTT.

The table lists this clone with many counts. CDR3 amino acids: CASNGRATSGNTIYF. CDR3 DNA sequence: TGTGCCTCCAATGGCAGGGCGACTTCTGGAAACACCATATATTTT. The chain uses TRBV28 and TRBJ1-3; a possible D gene is TRBD1 (5 bases). Trimming left V 11 bases short and J 1 base short, with 18 bases between. Looked up from germline, CDR1 is MDHEN and CDR2 is SYDVKM. The CDR3 is 15 residues long.

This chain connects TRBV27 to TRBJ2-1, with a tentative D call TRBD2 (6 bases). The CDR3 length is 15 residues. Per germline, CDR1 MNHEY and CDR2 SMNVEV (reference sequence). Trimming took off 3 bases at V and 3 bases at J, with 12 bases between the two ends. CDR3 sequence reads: CASSLGAGIYNEQFF. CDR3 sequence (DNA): TGTGCCAGCAGTTTGGGAGCGGGTATCTACAATGAGCAGTTCTTC.

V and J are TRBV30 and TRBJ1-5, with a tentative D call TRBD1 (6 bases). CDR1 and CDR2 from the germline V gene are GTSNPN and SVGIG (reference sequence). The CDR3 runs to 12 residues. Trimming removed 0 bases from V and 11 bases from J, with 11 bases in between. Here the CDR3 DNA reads TGTGCCTGGAGTGTGGAGACAGGTGCCCAGCATTTT. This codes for CAWSVETGAQHF.

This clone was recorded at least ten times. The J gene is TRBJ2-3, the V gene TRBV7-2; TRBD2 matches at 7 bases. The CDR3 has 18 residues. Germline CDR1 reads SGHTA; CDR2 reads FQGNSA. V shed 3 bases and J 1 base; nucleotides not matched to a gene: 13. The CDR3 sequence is CASSFSRALAARTDTQYF. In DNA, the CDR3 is TGTGCCAGCAGCTTTAGTAGGGCTCTAGCGGCCCGCACAGATACGCAGTATTTT.

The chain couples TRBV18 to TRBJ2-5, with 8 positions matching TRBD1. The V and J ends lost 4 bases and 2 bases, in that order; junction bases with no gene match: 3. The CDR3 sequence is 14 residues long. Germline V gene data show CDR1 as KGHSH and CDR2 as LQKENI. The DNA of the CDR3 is TGTGCCAGCTCACGAGGACAGGGTCAAGAGACCCAGTACTTC. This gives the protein CASSRGQGQETQYF.

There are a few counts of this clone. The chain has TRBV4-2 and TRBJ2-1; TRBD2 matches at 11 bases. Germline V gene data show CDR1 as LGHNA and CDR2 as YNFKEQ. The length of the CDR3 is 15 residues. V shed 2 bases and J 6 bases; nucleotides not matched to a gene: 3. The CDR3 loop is CASSQTSGSFNEQFF. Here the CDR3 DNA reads TGTGCCAGCAGCCAAACTAGCGGGAGTTTCAATGAGCAGTTCTTC.

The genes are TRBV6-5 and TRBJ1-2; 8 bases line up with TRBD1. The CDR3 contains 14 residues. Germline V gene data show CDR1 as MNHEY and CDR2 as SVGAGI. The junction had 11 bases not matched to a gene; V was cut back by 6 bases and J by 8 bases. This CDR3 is CASSLNQGARGYTF. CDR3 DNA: TGTGCCAGCAGCCTAAACCAGGGGGCGCGAGGCTACACCTTC.

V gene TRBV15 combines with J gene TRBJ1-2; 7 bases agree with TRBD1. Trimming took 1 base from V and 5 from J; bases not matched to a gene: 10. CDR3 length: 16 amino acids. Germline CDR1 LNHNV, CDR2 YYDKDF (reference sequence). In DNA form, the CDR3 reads TGTGCCACCAGCAGAGCGGGTGGAGGGGGCGAGTATGGCTACACCTTC. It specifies CATSRAGGGGEYGYTF.

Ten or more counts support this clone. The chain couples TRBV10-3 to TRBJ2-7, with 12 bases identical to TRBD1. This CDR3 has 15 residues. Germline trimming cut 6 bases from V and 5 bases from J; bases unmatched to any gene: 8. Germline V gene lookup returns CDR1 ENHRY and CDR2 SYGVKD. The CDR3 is CAIRVGGTGGDEQYF. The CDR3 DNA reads TGTGCCATCAGAGTCGGCGGGACAGGGGGCGACGAGCAGTACTTC.

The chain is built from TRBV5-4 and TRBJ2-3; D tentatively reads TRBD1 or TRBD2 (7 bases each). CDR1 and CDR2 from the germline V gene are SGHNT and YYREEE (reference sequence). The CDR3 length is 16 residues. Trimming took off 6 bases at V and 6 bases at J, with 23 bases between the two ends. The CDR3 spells CASTPGFGGGGDTQYF. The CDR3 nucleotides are TGTGCCAGCACCCCCGGGTTCGGGGGAGGGGGCGATACGCAGTATTTT.

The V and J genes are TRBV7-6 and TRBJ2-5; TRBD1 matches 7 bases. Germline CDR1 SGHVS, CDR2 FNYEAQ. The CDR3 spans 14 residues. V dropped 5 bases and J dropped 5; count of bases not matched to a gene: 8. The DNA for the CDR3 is TGTGCCAGCAGCCCGACCGACAGGGTTGAGACCCAGTACTTC. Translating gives CASSPTDRVETQYF.

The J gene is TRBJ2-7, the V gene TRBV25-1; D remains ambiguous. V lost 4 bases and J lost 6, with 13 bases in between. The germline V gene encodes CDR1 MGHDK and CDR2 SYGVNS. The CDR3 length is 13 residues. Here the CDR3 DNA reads TGTGCCAGCAGTGGGCTGGTCGTCGGCGAGCAGTACTTC. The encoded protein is CASSGLVVGEQYF.

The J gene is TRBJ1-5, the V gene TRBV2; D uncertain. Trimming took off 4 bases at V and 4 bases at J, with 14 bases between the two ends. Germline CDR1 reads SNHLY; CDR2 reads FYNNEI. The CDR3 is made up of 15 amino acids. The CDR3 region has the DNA TGTGCCAGCAGTGTGGATTGGCATCCAAATCAGCCCCAGCATTTT. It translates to CASSVDWHPNQPQHF.

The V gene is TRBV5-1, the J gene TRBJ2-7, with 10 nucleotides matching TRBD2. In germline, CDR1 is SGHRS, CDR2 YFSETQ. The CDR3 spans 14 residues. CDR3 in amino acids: CATSEAGGPNEQYF. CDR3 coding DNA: TGCGCAACGTCCGAAGCGGGAGGGCCGAACGAGCAGTACTTC.

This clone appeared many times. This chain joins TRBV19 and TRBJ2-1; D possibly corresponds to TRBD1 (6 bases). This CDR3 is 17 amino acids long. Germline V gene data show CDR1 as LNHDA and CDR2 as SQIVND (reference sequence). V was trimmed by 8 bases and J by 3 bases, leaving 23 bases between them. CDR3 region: CASGGPLTLEIYNEQFF. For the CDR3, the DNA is TGTGCCAGTGGGGGCCCCCTGACCCTCGAAATCTACAATGAGCAGTTCTTC.